This T cell receptor beta chain comes out of a study of T cells in Graves' hyperthyroidism and ophthalmopathy. Study findings and constraints: Blood held most thyroid clonotypes expanded above 0.001 frequency.

TCR beta CDR3 regions were amplified from RNA. The HTBI primer set was used in a first-round RT-PCR of the TCR CDR3. TCRdb re-derived calls from the multiplex PCR reads in MiXCR, one entry per CDR3 protein. The repertoire has some 500,000 distinct CDR3 sequences, around a quarter of them found once; the top ten carry around 11%. Germline V gene sequence: CDR1 LNHNV, CDR2 YYDKDF (reference sequence). The CDR3 is 17 residues long. The V end lost 1 base, the J end lost 4 bases, and 19 bases lay between the germline ends. Each diagnosis drew on symptoms, thyroxine, TRAb, thyroid ultrasound and orbital computed tomography findings. The table lists this clonotype with a few counts. Its antigen is unidentified.

Material for sequencing was blood. This chain joins TRBV15 and TRBJ1-2, with D possibly being TRBD1 (5 bases). The source of this sequence is a woman aged 25 to 45 with Graves' ophthalmopathy. For the CDR3, the DNA is TGTGCCACCAGCAGAGGTTACGGGGGTGGCGGGAGCTATGGCTACACCTTC. Protein sequence: CATSRGYGGGGSYGYTF.